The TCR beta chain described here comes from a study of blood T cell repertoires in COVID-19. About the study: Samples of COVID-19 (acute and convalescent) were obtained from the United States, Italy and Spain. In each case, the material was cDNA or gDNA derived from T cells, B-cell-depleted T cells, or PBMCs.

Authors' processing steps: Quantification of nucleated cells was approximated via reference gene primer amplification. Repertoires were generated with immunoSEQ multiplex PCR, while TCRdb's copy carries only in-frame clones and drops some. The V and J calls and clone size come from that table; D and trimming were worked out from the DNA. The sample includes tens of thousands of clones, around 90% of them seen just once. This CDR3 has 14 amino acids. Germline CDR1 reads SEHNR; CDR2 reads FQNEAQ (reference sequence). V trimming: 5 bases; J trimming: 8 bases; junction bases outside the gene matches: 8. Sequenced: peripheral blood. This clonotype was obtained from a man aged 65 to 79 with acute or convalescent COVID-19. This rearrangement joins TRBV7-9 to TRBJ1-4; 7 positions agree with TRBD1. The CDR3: CASSITGEAEKLFF. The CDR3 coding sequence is TGTGCCAGCAGCATAACAGGGGAGGCGGAAAAACTGTTTTTT. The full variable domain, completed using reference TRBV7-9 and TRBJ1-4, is DTGVSQNPRHKITKRGQNVTFRCDPISEHNRLYWYRQTLGQGPEFLTYFQNEAQLEKSRLLSDRFSAERPKGSFSTLEIQRTEQGDSAMYLCASSITGEAEKLFFGSGTQLSVL.